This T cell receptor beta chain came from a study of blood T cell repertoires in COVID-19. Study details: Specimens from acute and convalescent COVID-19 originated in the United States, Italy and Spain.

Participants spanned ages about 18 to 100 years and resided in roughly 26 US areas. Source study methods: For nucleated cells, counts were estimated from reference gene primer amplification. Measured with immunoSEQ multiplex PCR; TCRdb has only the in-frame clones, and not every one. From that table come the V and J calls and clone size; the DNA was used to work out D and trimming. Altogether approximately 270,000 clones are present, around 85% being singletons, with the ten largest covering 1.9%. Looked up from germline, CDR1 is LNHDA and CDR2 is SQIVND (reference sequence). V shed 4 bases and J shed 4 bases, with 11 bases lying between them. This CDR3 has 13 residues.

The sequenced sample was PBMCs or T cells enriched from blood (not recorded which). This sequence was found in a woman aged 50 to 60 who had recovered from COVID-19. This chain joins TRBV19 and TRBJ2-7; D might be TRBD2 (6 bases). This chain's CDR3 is CASSSGMGYEQYF. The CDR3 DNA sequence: TGTGCCAGTAGTAGCGGGATGGGGTACGAGCAGTACTTC.